Presented here are 30 T cell receptor beta chains from one specimen sequenced in a study of T cells in Graves' hyperthyroidism and ophthalmopathy. The TCR beta CDR3 regions underwent amplification using RNA transcripts as the source. The TCR CDR3 first-round RT-PCR relied on the HTBI primer set. TCRdb itself ran the multiplex PCR reads through MiXCR, one entry per CDR3 protein. This sample has some 490,000 distinct CDR3 sequences, with around 15% found just once. Sequenced: blood. Source of these receptors: a woman in her twenties or thirties with Graves' ophthalmopathy.

This clonotype was counted at least ten times. This sequence joins TRBV30 and TRBJ1-5, with D unresolved. The V gene lost 3 bases and the J gene lost 3 bases, with 18 bases spanning the gap. The germline V gene encodes CDR1 GTSNPN and CDR2 SVGIG (reference sequence). The CDR3 contains 16 residues. The DNA of the CDR3 is TGTGCCTGGAGCTCTAACGGCGGTCAGTACAATCAGCCCCAGCATTTT. Encoded protein: CAWSSNGGQYNQPQHF.

In its sample, this clonotype was seen a few times. This chain joins TRBV11-2 and TRBJ2-5; TRBD2 agrees at 15 bases. Germline CDR1 reads SGHAT; CDR2 reads FQNNGV. Trimming cost V 6 bases and J 5 bases; bases outside gene matches: 7. The CDR3 length is 16 residues. CDR3 nucleotides: TGTGCCAGCAGTCCGGGACTAGCGGGAGGTACCGAGACCCAGTACTTC. Protein sequence: CASSPGLAGGTETQYF.

This clonotype was picked up many times. This chain's CDR3 is CASSQERQDHNEQFF. In nucleotides, the CDR3 is TGTGCCAGCAGCCAAGAGAGACAGGACCACAATGAGCAGTTCTTC. The chain carries TRBV4-2 and TRBJ2-1; tentatively, D is TRBD1 (6 bases). V was cut by 0 bases and J by 5 bases, with 11 bases left in between. Germline CDR1 and CDR2: LGHNA and YNFKEQ. The CDR3 is made up of 15 amino acids.

This clonotype has just a few counts. A read error may explain this, as a much larger clone is one base away. J is TRBJ2-5 and V is TRBV7-2, with 8 bases fitting TRBD2. Germline-derived CDR1 and CDR2 are SGHTA and FQGNSA. CDR3 length equals 14 residues. The CDR3 loop is CASGFSTSVETQYF. CDR3 DNA sequence: TGTGCCAGCGGCTTCTCGACTAGCGTGGAGACCCAGTACTTC. Using reference TRBV7-2 and TRBJ2-5 for the parts outside the CDR3, the full variable domain is GAGVSQSPSNKVTEKGKDVELRCDPISGHTALYWYRQSLGQGLEFLIYFQGNSAPDKSGLPSDRFSAERTGGSVSTLTIQRTQQEDSAVYLCASGFSTSVETQYFGPGTRLLVL.

To note about this clonotype: Mismatch with germline at one junction end may stem from a read error. CDR3 bases: TGCAATGCTAGAGTCCGACAGGAATATGGCTACACCTTC. This encodes CNARVRQEYGYTF. The chain couples TRBV20-1 to TRBJ1-2, with TRBD1 as a possible D gene (6 bases). This CDR3 is 13 amino acids long. CDR1 is DFQATT, CDR2 SNEGSKA, per germline (reference sequence).

Ten or more counts support this clonotype. This sequence joins TRBV27 and TRBJ2-3; D remains unclear. V shed 4 bases and J shed 2 bases, with 7 bases lying between them. CDR3 length equals 13 residues. Germline V gene sequence: CDR1 MNHEY, CDR2 SMNVEV (reference sequence). CDR3 residues: CASSSINTDTQYF. The CDR3 coding sequence is TGTGCCAGCAGTTCAATTAACACAGATACGCAGTATTTT.

This clonotype has just a few counts. The genes are TRBV10-1 and TRBJ2-7, with D perhaps matching TRBD2 (6 bases). The CDR3 sequence is 16 residues long. V was clipped by 4 bases and J by 2 bases, with 18 bases between them. Germline CDR1 reads WNHNN; CDR2 reads SYGVQD (reference sequence). The CDR3 DNA is TGCGCCAGCAGTGTCTTACTAGCCTCACAGACCTACGAGCAGTACTTC. It yields the protein CASSVLLASQTYEQYF.

Comment on this clonotype: A read error is possible here, since a much larger clone lies one base away. V gene TRBV7-2 combines with J gene TRBJ2-7; D ambiguous. Germline V gene lookup returns CDR1 SGHTA and CDR2 FQGNSA. Between the trimmed V and J ends, which lost 5 bases and 4 bases, there was a span of 15 bases. The CDR3 is 14 residues long. For the CDR3, the DNA is TGTGCCAGCAGCCGGCTGGCGGCCGATTACGAGCAGTACTTC. Translating it yields CASSRLAADYEQYF.

The genes are TRBV27 and TRBJ2-2; TRBD2 matches at 7 bases. V lost 1 base to trimming and J lost 1 base; unmatched junction nucleotides: 15. CDR3 length: 20 residues. Germline-derived CDR1 and CDR2 are MNHEY and SMNVEV (reference sequence). Here the CDR3 reads CASSLFRPRSGTKNTGELFF. The CDR3 bases are TGTGCCAGCAGTTTATTCAGACCCCGCTCCGGGACTAAGAACACCGGGGAGCTGTTTTTT.

This clonotype was recorded at least ten times. The chain links TRBV30 to TRBJ1-1; a possible D gene is TRBD1 (6 bases). Germline CDR1 GTSNPN, CDR2 SVGIG (reference sequence). The germline V and J ends were trimmed by 3 bases and 6 bases, with 8 bases remaining between them. This CDR3 comprises 11 residues. Written as DNA, the CDR3 is TGTGCCTGGAGGGCAGGGGCTGAAGCTTTCTTT. Its translation is CAWRAGAEAFF.

This clonotype was seen ten or more times. The chain uses TRBV6-1 and TRBJ2-7, with a tentative D call TRBD2 (5 bases). The germline gives CDR1 MNHNS, CDR2 SASEGT. Deletions cut 5 bases from V and 1 base from J, with 9 bases between. This CDR3 region has 13 residues. CDR3 in DNA: TGTGCCAGCAGTTGGGAGTATTCCTACGAGCAGTACTTC. It yields the protein CASSWEYSYEQYF.

The chain joins TRBV2 to TRBJ2-5; 10 bases are a match to TRBD2. CDR1 and CDR2 from the germline V gene are SNHLY and FYNNEI. J gave up 4 bases and V 1 base, and 6 bases lay outside the gene matches. The CDR3 runs to 16 residues. The CDR3 loop reads CASSEGASGRGETQYF. The CDR3 nucleotides are TGTGCCAGCAGTGAAGGGGCTAGCGGGAGAGGAGAGACCCAGTACTTC.

This clonotype appeared a few times. J is TRBJ2-3 and V is TRBV18; 14 nucleotides align to TRBD2. Germline V lookup: CDR1 KGHSH, CDR2 LQKENI. The ends lost 2 bases at V and 6 bases at J; junction bases unmatched: 7. CDR3 length equals 17 residues. The CDR3 loop is CASSPETSGRAWDTQYF. DNA for the CDR3: TGTGCCAGCTCACCAGAGACTAGCGGGAGGGCCTGGGATACGCAGTATTTT.

The sample holds many counts of this clonotype. This sequence joins TRBV28 and TRBJ2-7; D uncertain. This CDR3 has 13 residues. Germline V gene lookup returns CDR1 MDHEN and CDR2 SYDVKM. V lost 7 bases to trimming and J lost 2 bases, with 12 bases between them. For the CDR3, the DNA is TGTGCCAGCACCGCACAGAAACCCTACGAGCAGTACTTC. Residues: CASTAQKPYEQYF.

Many counts were recorded for this clonotype. The rearrangement links TRBV20-1 to TRBJ2-1, with TRBD2 matching 9 bases. CDR1 is DFQATT, CDR2 SNEGSKA, per germline (reference sequence). This CDR3 is 16 amino acids long. V trimming: 1 base; J trimming: 0 bases; junction bases outside the gene matches: 4. CDR3: CSARALAGFSYNEQFF. The CDR3 bases are TGCAGTGCTAGAGCCCTAGCGGGGTTCTCCTACAATGAGCAGTTCTTC.

This chain links TRBV6-2 or TRBV6-3 with TRBJ1-1; TRBD1 matches 8 bases. Germline CDR1 reads MNHEY; CDR2 reads SVGEGT. The ends lost 5 bases at V and 5 bases at J; junction bases unmatched: 4. This CDR3 has 13 amino acids. The CDR3, as DNA: TGTGCCAGCAGTAAACAGGGGGGGACTGAAGCTTTCTTT. Its protein is CASSKQGGTEAFF.

This clonotype was seen many times. The rearrangement links TRBV10-3 to TRBJ1-1; TRBD1 matches at 7 bases. V lost 7 bases to trimming and J lost 1 base; unmatched junction nucleotides: 6. The CDR3 runs to 14 residues. Germline loops: CDR1 ENHRY, CDR2 SYGVKD. DNA of the CDR3: TGTGCCATCACCCGGGACAGCTCGAACACTGAAGCTTTCTTT. It specifies CAITRDSSNTEAFF.

Many counts were recorded for this clonotype. CDR3 bases: TGTGCCAGCAGTATAAGCCGGAATCTAGCAGAACAAGAGACCCAGTACTTC. This gives the protein CASSISRNLAEQETQYF. J is TRBJ2-5 and V is TRBV6-1; D is possibly TRBD2 (5 bases). The CDR3 covers 17 residues. Germline V gene data show CDR1 as MNHNS and CDR2 as SASEGT. V lost 5 bases and J 2 bases, leaving 21 bases between the germline ends.

This clonotype was recorded a few times. CDR3 coding DNA: TGCAGTGCCGGACTAGCGGCCGTACTTCGCTCCTACAATGAGCAGTTCTTC. Translated: CSAGLAAVLRSYNEQFF. The rearrangement links TRBV20-1 to TRBJ2-1, with TRBD2 matching 10 bases. From germline, CDR1 is DFQATT and CDR2 SNEGSKA (reference sequence). Germline trimming cut 6 bases from V and 0 bases from J; bases unmatched to any gene: 11. CDR3 size: 17 residues.

This clonotype was picked up a small number of times. In DNA, the CDR3 is TGCAGTGCTCCTCCCGGACTAGCGGGACTTGGGGAGCAGTACTTC. It is translated as CSAPPGLAGLGEQYF. The chain has TRBV20-1 and TRBJ2-7, with 12 bases fitting TRBD2. Losses at the gene ends were 5 bases for V and 7 bases for J; bases not matched to a gene: 12. The CDR3 spans 15 residues. Germline CDR1 and CDR2: DFQATT and SNEGSKA (reference sequence).

In its sample, this clonotype was seen many times. The chain is built from TRBV30 and TRBJ1-1; D may be TRBD1 (5 bases). The germline CDR1 and CDR2 sequences are GTSNPN and SVGIG (reference sequence). The CDR3 extends over 10 amino acids. Deletions cut 4 bases from V and 8 bases from J, with 8 bases between. This chain's CDR3 is CAWIQAEAFF. CDR3 in DNA: TGTGCCTGGATACAGGCCGAAGCTTTCTTT.

This clonotype was counted only a few times. The genes are TRBV15 and TRBJ1-1; D is ambiguous. Germline-derived CDR1 and CDR2 are LNHNV and YYDKDF (reference sequence). V was shortened by 1 base and J by 7 bases, with 10 bases between the two germline ends. This CDR3 is built from 13 residues. The CDR3 is CATSRGRGDEAFF. The CDR3, as DNA: TGTGCCACCAGCAGAGGACGCGGTGATGAAGCTTTCTTT.

The rearrangement joins TRBV6-6 to TRBJ2-7; 8 bases align to TRBD2. The V gene's germline CDR1 is MNHNY and CDR2 SVGAGI (reference sequence). V trimming: 2 bases; J trimming: 0 bases; junction bases outside the gene matches: 6. CDR3 length: 16 residues. The CDR3 DNA reads TGTGCCAGCAGTTACCGGGAGGGGGTGGGCTCCTACGAGCAGTACTTC. Its translation: CASSYREGVGSYEQYF.

This clonotype was observed a few times. Germline and junction disagree at one end, which may indicate a read error. V and J are TRBV10-3 and TRBJ2-3, with 12 positions matching TRBD2. The CDR3 consists of 17 residues. The germline CDR1 and CDR2 sequences are ENHRY and SYGVKD. The CDR3 DNA is TGTGCCAGCAGTCTGGGGATACTAGCGGGAGGCGTAGATACGCAGTATTTT. Amino acids: CASSLGILAGGVDTQYF.

The chain uses TRBV7-9 and TRBJ2-5; perhaps TRBD2 as D (5 bases). This CDR3 is 18 amino acids long. V was cut by 1 base and J by 0 bases, with 18 bases left in between. The germline V gene has CDR1 SEHNR and CDR2 FQNEAQ (reference sequence). The CDR3 DNA is TGTGCCAGCAGCTTAGTTGGTTTGGTGGCGGGCTACCAAGAGACCCAGTACTTC. This gives the protein CASSLVGLVAGYQETQYF.

Of note for this clonotype: The CDR3 does not end in the conserved phenylalanine or tryptophan, so this is likely a read error. V and J are TRBV28 and TRBJ1-2, with 10 bases fitting TRBD1. The CDR3 contains 14 residues. V shed 7 bases, J shed 2 bases, and the junction held 4 bases outside the gene matches. The germline gives CDR1 MDHEN, CDR2 SYDVKM. As DNA, the CDR3 is TGTGCCAGCACCCTGGGACAGGGGAACTATGGCTACACCGTC. Its translation: CASTLGQGNYGYTV.

This clonotype was seen many times. The chain uses TRBV27 and TRBJ2-1; D unclear. The CDR3 is 17 residues long. V was trimmed by 4 bases and J by 12 bases, leaving 28 bases between them. Germline V gives CDR1 MNHEY, CDR2 SMNVEV (reference sequence). CDR3 sequence: CASSSLRSALVIGGQFF. The CDR3 DNA sequence: TGTGCCAGCAGTTCTCTACGAAGTGCCCTTGTCATAGGTGGGCAGTTCTTC.

This clonotype was detected many times. This chain uses TRBV28 with TRBJ2-4; 7 bases align to TRBD2. The length of the CDR3 is 13 residues. Unmatched junction bases numbered 6, after V lost 5 bases and J lost 8 bases. From germline, CDR1 is MDHEN and CDR2 SYDVKM. This CDR3 reads CASSETSWDIQYF. The CDR3 DNA reads as TGTGCCAGCAGTGAGACTAGCTGGGACATTCAGTACTTC.

Worth noting for this clonotype: A much larger clonotype is one base distant, so this may be a read error. The chain links TRBV5-1 to TRBJ2-3, with D perhaps matching TRBD1 (5 bases). Germline-derived CDR1 and CDR2 are SGHRS and YFSETQ. This CDR3 is built from 14 residues. CDR3 sequence: CASTKGIDTDTRYF. The CDR3 bases are TGCGCCAGCACGAAGGGGATTGACACAGATACGCGGTATTTT.

This clonotype appeared many times. The chain couples TRBV30 to TRBJ2-7; D is undetermined. This CDR3 is built from 11 residues. V was pared by 2 bases and J by 7 bases, with 9 bases between. The germline gives CDR1 GTSNPN, CDR2 SVGIG (reference sequence). The CDR3 spells CAWSPRQEQYF. CDR3 nucleotides: TGTGCCTGGAGTCCCCGACAAGAGCAGTACTTC.